This T cell receptor (beta chain) was identified during a study of neurological immune-mediated disorders. The J segment lost 8 bases and the V segment lost 2 bases, leaving 12 bases of the junction unmatched. This CDR3 is 15 amino acids long. Looked up from germline, CDR1 is SGHRS and CDR2 is YFSETQ. The output of every sequencing run exceeded 200 million TCR-beta sequences, derived from 15-18 subjects. TCRdb reprocessed the 5' RACE reads with MiXCR, giving one entry per CDR3 protein. The sample carries some 29,000 distinct CDR3 sequences, over 10% recorded once. There are many counts of this clonotype.

The chain combines TRBV5-1 with TRBJ1-1; 7 nucleotides line up with TRBD1. Sample: PBMCs. This sequence was found in a woman aged 55-70 years in good health. CDR3 amino acids: CASSLGIDRVSEAFF. CDR3 nucleotides: TGCGCCAGCAGCTTAGGAATCGACAGGGTGTCCGAAGCTTTCTTT.